This entry lists 25 T cell receptor beta chains sequenced from one sample in a study of blood T cell repertoires in COVID-19. Only in-frame clones appear in the TCRdb table, and some are missing; sequencing was by immunoSEQ multiplex PCR. Of 49,000 or so clones in the sample, 88% were seen once. The source material was peripheral blood. These receptors originate from a man aged 50-60 years with acute or convalescent COVID-19.

This chain connects TRBV7-2 to TRBJ1-2; 8 bases map to TRBD1. CDR3 length: 14 residues. J was trimmed by 6 bases and V by 7 bases; bases with no gene match: 10. In germline, CDR1 is SGHTA, CDR2 FQGNSA. The CDR3 coding sequence is TGTGCCAGCAACCACAGGGGGTCAGCAGATGGCTACACCTTC. Its translation is CASNHRGSADGYTF.

V and J are TRBV12-3 or TRBV12-4 and TRBJ2-1; D may be TRBD1 (5 bases). The CDR3 has 13 amino acids. With 7 bases removed from V and 8 bases from J, the gap between germline ends came to 15 bases. The CDR3 DNA follows: TGTGCCAGCACTCAAACCAGGGATCATGAGCAGTTCTTC. This gives the protein CASTQTRDHEQFF.

This clone occurred once. The rearrangement joins TRBV4-2 to TRBJ1-1; D perhaps matches TRBD1 (5 bases). Germline V gene lookup returns CDR1 LGHNA and CDR2 YNFKEQ. V gave up 3 bases and J gave up 1 base, with 12 bases separating them. This CDR3 comprises 15 residues. The CDR3 nucleotides read TGTGCCAGCAGCCAGGGCCTAACAGGGAACACTGAAGCTTTCTTT. Amino acids: CASSQGLTGNTEAFF.

This clone was observed once. The V gene is TRBV18, the J gene TRBJ1-6; 8 positions agree with TRBD1. Germline assignment: CDR1 KGHSH and CDR2 LQKENI. J was trimmed by 4 bases and V by 3 bases; bases with no gene match: 5. The CDR3 has 16 amino acids. CDR3 sequence (DNA): TGTGCCAGCTCACCTTCTGACAGGGGATATAATTCACCCCTCCACTTT. Translation: CASSPSDRGYNSPLHF.

This chain uses TRBV11-2 with TRBJ1-2, with unresolved D. The CDR3 spans 13 residues. Germline V gene data show CDR1 as SGHAT and CDR2 as FQNNGV. The germline V and J ends were trimmed by 2 bases and 8 bases, with 12 bases remaining between them. The CDR3 loop is CASSLLSGGGYTF. DNA of the CDR3: TGTGCCAGCAGCTTATTGAGCGGAGGGGGCTACACCTTC.

V is TRBV28 and J is TRBJ1-4; D perhaps matches TRBD1 (6 bases). Trimming pared 6 bases from V and 0 bases from J, leaving 14 bases between. Germline V gene lookup returns CDR1 MDHEN and CDR2 SYDVKM. This CDR3 comprises 16 residues. CDR3 sequence: CASSPVGAPTNEKLFF. The CDR3, as DNA: TGTGCCAGCAGCCCAGTGGGGGCTCCAACTAATGAAAAACTGTTTTTT. The full variable domain, with the rest looked up from reference TRBV28 and TRBJ1-4, is DVKVTQSSRYLVKRTGEKVFLECVQDMDHENMFWYRQDPGLGLRLIYFSYDVKMKEKGDIPEGYSVSREKKERFSLILESASTNQTSMYLCASSPVGAPTNEKLFFGSGTQLSVL.

Comment on this clone: An end of the junction differs from the germline gene, which may be a read error. Other DNA sequences in the sample encode the same CDR3. This chain joins TRBV20-1 and TRBJ2-5, with 11 bases aligning to TRBD2. CDR1 is DFQATT and CDR2 is SNEGSKA in the germline V gene (reference sequence). This CDR3 contains 16 residues. CDR3 in amino acids: CSASRTSGGPQETQYF. CDR3 sequence (DNA): TGCAGTGCTAGTCGTACTAGCGGGGGCCCCCAAGAAACCCAGTACTTC.

The chain couples TRBV18 to TRBJ2-1, with 12 bases fitting TRBD2. The CDR3 contains 16 residues. The ends lost 2 bases at V and 4 bases at J; junction bases unmatched: 3. Germline CDR1 and CDR2: KGHSH and LQKENI. CDR3 nucleotides: TGTGCCAGCTCACCAAGGACTAGCGGGGAGTACAATGAGCAGTTCTTC. This codes for CASSPRTSGEYNEQFF.

The chain is built from TRBV7-8 and TRBJ1-3; D not certain. V was cut by 2 bases and J by 3 bases, with 11 bases left in between. Germline CDR1 is SGHVS and CDR2 is FQNEAQ. This CDR3 region has 15 residues. The DNA of the CDR3 is TGTGCCAGCAGCTTAAGGCCCGAGGGTGGAAACACCATATATTTT. It yields the protein CASSLRPEGGNTIYF.

A note on this clone: An end of the junction differs from the germline gene, which may be a read error. The chain links TRBV5-1 to TRBJ2-7; TRBD2 agrees at 9 bases. Per germline, CDR1 SGHRS and CDR2 YFSETQ. This CDR3 spans 14 amino acids. The CDR3 sequence: CASSLGDSGGPGHF. DNA of the CDR3: TGCGCCAGCAGCTTGGGTGATAGCGGGGGACCTGGGCACTTC.

The J gene is TRBJ1-5, the V gene TRBV6-4, with 9 bases matching TRBD1. Germline CDR1 and CDR2: MRHNA and SNTAGT. This CDR3 is built from 14 residues. V shed 3 bases and J 4 bases; nucleotides not matched to a gene: 1. The CDR3 DNA sequence: TGTGCCAGCAGTGAGGGGACAGGGAATCAGCCCCAGCATTTT. Translated: CASSEGTGNQPQHF.

The rearrangement joins TRBV2 to TRBJ2-2, with 12 bases aligning to TRBD2. Germline loops: CDR1 SNHLY, CDR2 FYNNEI. Trimming removed 3 bases from V and 6 bases from J; junction bases left unmatched: 8. The CDR3 covers 17 residues. The CDR3 DNA sequence: TGTGCCAGCAGTGAGGCTAGCGGGAGGGCCTCGGCCGGGGAGCTGTTTTTT. Protein product: CASSEASGRASAGELFF.

This chain joins TRBV28 and TRBJ2-7; TRBD1 agrees at 7 bases. The trim removed 2 bases at V and 4 bases at J, leaving 5 bases unmatched. CDR1 is MDHEN and CDR2 is SYDVKM in the germline V gene. The CDR3 loop spans 14 amino acids. DNA for the CDR3: TGTGCCAGCAGTTTAATGGGACAGCGATACGAGCAGTACTTC. Encoded protein: CASSLMGQRYEQYF.

The chain combines TRBV15 with TRBJ2-3; 7 bases are shared with TRBD1. Germline V gene sequence: CDR1 LNHNV, CDR2 YYDKDF (reference sequence). The CDR3 length is 14 residues. With V trimmed by 3 bases and J by 2 bases, 2 bases remained unmatched. The CDR3 DNA sequence: TGTGCCACCAGCAGGGACAGGTTCACAGATACGCAGTATTTT. Translated: CATSRDRFTDTQYF. The variable domain in full, with the rest retrieved from reference TRBV15 and TRBJ2-3, is DAMVIQNPRYQVTQFGKPVTLSCSQTLNHNVMYWYQQKSSQAPKLLFHYYDKDFNNEADTPDNFQSRRPNTSFCFLDIRSPGLGDTAMYLCATSRDRFTDTQYFGPGTRLTVL.

The V gene is TRBV7-9, the J gene TRBJ2-1, with TRBD2 identical over 8 bases. The V gene's germline CDR1 is SEHNR and CDR2 FQNEAQ (reference sequence). Unmatched junction bases numbered 15, after V lost 5 bases and J lost 6 bases. The CDR3 contains 17 residues. The CDR3 protein is CASSPHWAGAGGNEQFF. In DNA, the CDR3 is TGTGCCAGCAGCCCCCATTGGGCGGGGGCGGGGGGCAATGAGCAGTTCTTC.

The genes are TRBV5-4 and TRBJ2-1, with TRBD2 identical over 8 bases. The germline gives CDR1 SGHNT, CDR2 YYREEE (reference sequence). V was clipped by 3 bases and J by 4 bases; unmatched bases: 6. The CDR3 extends over 15 amino acids. The CDR3: CASSYGAGGYNEQFF. CDR3 in DNA: TGTGCCAGCAGCTACGGGGCGGGAGGATACAATGAGCAGTTCTTC.

The chain recombines TRBV24-1 with TRBJ2-2; D perhaps matches TRBD1 (5 bases). The CDR3 runs to 15 residues. Between the trimmed V and J ends, which lost 3 bases and 7 bases, there was a span of 14 bases. The V gene's germline CDR1 is KGHDR and CDR2 SFDVKD. The CDR3 DNA reads TGTGCCACCAGTGATCTAAGTCTGGGGCGCGGGGAGCTGTTTTTT. Residues: CATSDLSLGRGELFF.

The J gene is TRBJ1-6, the V gene TRBV6-2 or TRBV6-3, with D hard to call. Trimming stripped 5 bases from V and 8 bases from J, with 16 bases between. The length of the CDR3 is 15 residues. The germline V gene encodes CDR1 MNHEY and CDR2 SVGEGT. The CDR3 protein is CASSTTKTNYSPLHF. Written as DNA, the CDR3 is TGTGCCAGCAGTACAACGAAAACGAATTATTCACCCCTCCACTTT.

The rearrangement links TRBV28 to TRBJ2-5; D perhaps matches TRBD2 (6 bases). CDR3 length equals 13 residues. V dropped 8 bases and J dropped 4 bases, with 14 bases sitting between them. The germline gives CDR1 MDHEN, CDR2 SYDVKM. The CDR3 DNA is TGTGCCAGCCATCCCGGGGGTGGAGAGACCCAGTACTTC. As protein: CASHPGGGETQYF.

The genes are TRBV7-3 and TRBJ2-7; possible D gene TRBD1, 5 bases. CDR1 is SGHTA, CDR2 FQGTGA, per germline. Deletions cut 5 bases from V and 0 bases from J, with 14 bases between. The CDR3 runs 15 residues. CDR3: CASSPDSFSSYEQYF. CDR3 nucleotides: TGTGCCAGCAGCCCAGACAGTTTCAGCTCCTACGAGCAGTACTTC.

V is TRBV24-1 and J is TRBJ2-4; D is perhaps TRBD2 (6 bases). V shed 3 bases and J shed 0 bases, with 26 bases lying between them. From germline, CDR1 is KGHDR and CDR2 SFDVKD. The CDR3 contains 21 residues. The CDR3, as DNA: TGTGCCACCAGTGATCTGGGGGGAGTCAGAATATTACAGAAAGCCAAAAACATTCAGTACTTC. It translates to CATSDLGGVRILQKAKNIQYF.

This chain uses TRBV9 with TRBJ2-3, with D tentatively TRBD1 (6 bases). The CDR3 extends over 15 amino acids. Trimming took 0 bases from V and 4 from J, leaving 12 bases between them. CDR1 and CDR2 from the germline V gene are SGDLS and YYNGEE. The CDR3 sequence: CASSVVQGGADTQYF. As DNA, the CDR3 is TGTGCCAGCAGCGTAGTACAGGGTGGTGCAGATACGCAGTATTTT.

V and J are TRBV5-6 and TRBJ2-5, with 8 bases identical to TRBD2. The CDR3 extends over 15 amino acids. Per germline, CDR1 SGHDT and CDR2 YYEEEE. The J segment lost 2 bases and the V segment lost 0 bases, leaving 3 bases of the junction unmatched. CDR3 DNA: TGTGCCAGCAGCTTGGGACTAGCGACTCAAGAGACCCAGTACTTC. It translates to CASSLGLATQETQYF.

CDR3 DNA: TGTGCCAGCAGCCCAAGGACAGCAAATCAGCCCCAGCATTTT. Protein: CASSPRTANQPQHF. The genes are TRBV3-1 (or the pseudogene TRBV3-2) and TRBJ1-5; a weak D match, TRBD1 (6 bases). CDR1 is LGHDT and CDR2 is YNNKEL in the germline V gene (reference sequence). This CDR3 is 14 amino acids long. Deletions cut 4 bases from V and 4 bases from J, with 11 bases between.

This rearrangement joins TRBV19 to TRBJ2-1; D is possibly TRBD2 (5 bases). Germline V gives CDR1 LNHDA, CDR2 SQIVND (reference sequence). V gave up 3 bases and J gave up 8 bases, with 5 bases separating them. The CDR3 sequence is 11 residues long. The CDR3 region has the DNA TGTGCCAGTAGTATGGGAGATGAGCAGTTCTTC. This encodes CASSMGDEQFF.